These 20 T cell receptor beta chains originate from one sample sequenced in a study of shared clonotypes between healthy human individuals. Clones were sequenced by immunoSEQ multiplex PCR, and TCRdb holds only the in-frame ones, with some missing. The top ten clones hold around 0.13% of a sample with 2 million to 2.5 million clones, approximately 96% of them seen once. Source material: naive CD4+ T cells sorted from blood. Subset given: CD45RA+ positively selected. These receptors were collected from a man younger than 35 in good health.

The rearrangement uses TRBV2 and TRBJ1-4, with D maybe TRBD1 (6 bases). V was cut by 8 bases and J by 3 bases, with 13 bases left in between. The CDR3 covers 14 residues. From germline, CDR1 is SNHLY and CDR2 FYNNEI. The chain's CDR3 is CASRGQGSNEKLFF. DNA for the CDR3: TGTGCCAGCCGGGGGCAGGGTTCTAATGAAAAACTGTTTTTT.

The chain employs TRBV6-5 and TRBJ2-1; 11 bases are shared with TRBD1. Trimming took 2 bases from V and 2 from J; bases not matched to a gene: 2. Germline CDR1 reads MNHEY; CDR2 reads SVGAGI. The CDR3 spans 16 residues. The DNA of the CDR3 is TGTGCCAGCAGTTACAAGGGACAGGGGGCCTACAATGAGCAGTTCTTC. Translating it yields CASSYKGQGAYNEQFF.

The chain employs TRBV6-1 and TRBJ2-2; tentatively, D is TRBD2 (5 bases). The CDR3 length is 15 residues. Germline loops: CDR1 MNHNS, CDR2 SASEGT. Between the trimmed V and J ends, which lost 6 bases and 3 bases, there was a span of 14 bases. The CDR3 protein is CASSSPRRYTGELFF. The DNA for the CDR3 is TGTGCCAGCAGCAGTCCCAGGAGGTACACCGGGGAGCTGTTTTTT.

The V gene is TRBV6-5, the J gene TRBJ2-7; D might be TRBD1 or TRBD2, each matching 5 bases. The length of the CDR3 is 13 residues. The V end lost 5 bases, the J end lost 3 bases, and 11 bases lay between the germline ends. Germline-derived CDR1 and CDR2 are MNHEY and SVGAGI. CDR3 in amino acids: CASSGGPVYEQYF. CDR3 coding DNA: TGTGCCAGCAGTGGGGGTCCGGTCTACGAGCAGTACTTC.

The chain recombines TRBV29-1 with TRBJ1-2; 7 positions match TRBD1. Germline V gene sequence: CDR1 SQVTM, CDR2 ANQGSEA. With V trimmed by 7 bases and J by 6 bases, 11 bases remained unmatched. The CDR3 has 13 amino acids. CDR3 loop: CSAPGSQGDGYTF. The CDR3, as DNA: TGCAGCGCCCCTGGGTCGCAGGGGGATGGCTACACCTTC.

This clone was recorded once. V and J are TRBV4-1 and TRBJ2-5; D possibly corresponds to TRBD1 (6 bases). The CDR3 runs to 15 residues. CDR1 and CDR2 from the germline V gene are MGHRA and YSYEKL. V lost 1 base, J lost 4 bases, and 13 bases lay in between. The CDR3 here is CASSQVASRGETQYF. The CDR3, as DNA: TGCGCCAGCAGCCAAGTGGCATCCAGGGGAGAGACCCAGTACTTC.

V usage is TRBV6-6 and J usage is TRBJ2-3, with 9 bases fitting TRBD2. Trimming cost V 7 bases and J 3 bases; bases outside gene matches: 8. Germline values: CDR1 MNHNY, CDR2 SVGAGI (reference sequence). This CDR3 contains 15 residues. CDR3: CASKRAGGPTDTQYF. CDR3 nucleotide sequence: TGTGCCAGCAAACGAGCGGGGGGCCCAACAGATACGCAGTATTTT.

In its sample, this clone was seen once. CDR3 sequence reads: CASSVEVLASEAFF. In nucleotides, the CDR3 is TGTGCCAGCAGCGTAGAGGTTTTGGCCTCTGAAGCTTTCTTT. This chain links TRBV9 with TRBJ1-1, with no clear D. The CDR3 is 14 amino acids. CDR1 SGDLS and CDR2 YYNGEE come from the germline V gene. With 0 bases removed from V and 6 bases from J, the gap between germline ends came to 12 bases.

This chain uses TRBV5-1 with TRBJ1-5; 7 bases are a match to TRBD1. Germline loops: CDR1 SGHRS, CDR2 YFSETQ. The CDR3 has 15 amino acids. The trim removed 2 bases at V and 5 bases at J, leaving 7 bases unmatched. Here the CDR3 reads CASSLTTGAYQPQHF. Written as DNA, the CDR3 is TGCGCCAGCAGCTTAACCACAGGGGCATATCAGCCCCAGCATTTT.

V gene TRBV5-1 combines with J gene TRBJ1-2; TRBD1 matches at 8 bases. The CDR3 length is 14 residues. The germline V gene has CDR1 SGHRS and CDR2 YFSETQ. The junction had 5 bases not matched to a gene; V was cut back by 3 bases and J by 4 bases. CDR3 sequence: CASSWTGSGYGYTF. Here the CDR3 DNA reads TGCGCCAGCAGCTGGACAGGGTCGGGCTATGGCTACACCTTC.

Remarks on this clone: Other DNA sequences of this sample code for an identical CDR3. This chain links TRBV6-6 with TRBJ2-5; D perhaps matches TRBD2 (5 bases). Per the germline V gene, CDR1 is MNHNY and CDR2 is SVGAGI (reference sequence). Deletions cut 2 bases from V and 3 bases from J, with 7 bases between. This CDR3 contains 13 residues. For the CDR3, the DNA is TGTGCCAGCAGTTACGGGGAGAAAGAGACCCAGTACTTC. As protein: CASSYGEKETQYF.

This clone was seen only once. V usage is TRBV29-1 and J usage is TRBJ2-7, with D possibly being TRBD1 or TRBD2 (5 bases each). The length of the CDR3 is 13 residues. In germline, CDR1 is SQVTM, CDR2 ANQGSEA. The CDR3 sequence: CSIRDGGSYEQYF. In nucleotides, the CDR3 is TGCAGTATCCGGGACGGAGGCTCCTACGAGCAGTACTTC.

This chain links TRBV6-6 with TRBJ1-1; 9 nucleotides align to TRBD1. J was trimmed by 5 bases and V by 5 bases; bases with no gene match: 9. CDR1 and CDR2 from the germline V gene are MNHNY and SVGAGI (reference sequence). The length of the CDR3 is 15 residues. The CDR3 loop is CASSTEGQGLTEAFF. CDR3 nucleotides: TGTGCCAGCAGTACGGAGGGACAGGGTCTAACTGAAGCTTTCTTT.

The V and J genes are TRBV27 and TRBJ2-2; the D is unclear. Trimming took off 5 bases at V and 4 bases at J, with 14 bases between the two ends. Germline V gene data show CDR1 as MNHEY and CDR2 as SMNVEV (reference sequence). The CDR3 spans 15 residues. As DNA, the CDR3 is TGTGCCAGCAGTCAAACCCGGATCACCACCGGGGAGCTGTTTTTT. Its translation: CASSQTRITTGELFF.

The chain recombines TRBV27 with TRBJ2-1; D unclear. With 0 bases removed from V and 8 bases from J, the gap between germline ends came to 11 bases. The CDR3 extends over 14 amino acids. CDR1 MNHEY and CDR2 SMNVEV come from the germline V gene (reference sequence). The CDR3, as DNA: TGTGCCAGCAGTTTATCTTGGCTTATGGATGAGCAGTTCTTC. Its protein product is CASSLSWLMDEQFF.

The chain has TRBV9 and TRBJ2-7; weak D call: TRBD1 (6 bases). Germline CDR1 and CDR2: SGDLS and YYNGEE. V lost 2 bases and J 6 bases, leaving 15 bases between the germline ends. This CDR3 spans 14 amino acids. In DNA, the CDR3 is TGTGCCAGCAGCGTTGGTGGAGCACAGGGCGAGCAGTACTTC. Translated: CASSVGGAQGEQYF.

In its sample, this clone was seen once. The chain carries TRBV19 and TRBJ2-3; D gene uncertain. Germline assignment: CDR1 LNHDA and CDR2 SQIVND (reference sequence). CDR3 length: 17 residues. V was trimmed by 7 bases and J by 0 bases, leaving 20 bases between them. The CDR3: CASICLPYDTSTDTQYF. DNA for the CDR3: TGTGCCAGTATTTGCTTGCCGTATGACACTAGCACAGATACGCAGTATTTT. Full variable domain (outside the CDR3, taken from reference TRBV19 and TRBJ2-3): DGGITQSPKYLFRKEGQNVTLSCEQNLNHDAMYWYRQDPGQGLRLIYYSQIVNDFQKGDIAEGYSVSREKKESFPLTVTSAQKNPTAFYLCASICLPYDTSTDTQYFGPGTRLTVL.

This chain connects TRBV5-1 to TRBJ2-7; no definite D call. CDR1 and CDR2 from the germline V gene are SGHRS and YFSETQ. V lost 4 bases to trimming and J lost 1 base, with 12 bases between them. The CDR3 contains 14 residues. The CDR3 loop reads CASSAWADSYEQYF. CDR3 bases: TGCGCCAGCAGCGCATGGGCCGATTCCTACGAGCAGTACTTC.

The V call is TRBV11-2, the J call TRBJ2-7, with a weak D call TRBD2 (6 bases). The CDR3 is 14 residues long. V gave up 5 bases and J gave up 6 bases, with 17 bases separating them. Per the germline V gene, CDR1 is SGHAT and CDR2 is FQNNGV. In nucleotides, the CDR3 is TGTGCCAGCAGCCCGTTCTCCGGGGGAGGCGAGCAGTACTTC. It yields the protein CASSPFSGGGEQYF. Full variable domain (remainder filled in from reference TRBV11-2 and TRBJ2-7): EAGVAQSPRYKIIEKRQSVAFWCNPISGHATLYWYQQILGQGPKLLIQFQNNGVVDDSQLPKDRFSAERLKGVDSTLKIQPAKLEDSAVYLCASSPFSGGGEQYFGPGTRLTVT.

V usage is TRBV28 and J usage is TRBJ2-1; TRBD2 aligns across 7 bases. Germline V gives CDR1 MDHEN, CDR2 SYDVKM. The CDR3 length is 16 residues. Unmatched junction bases numbered 10, after V lost 4 bases and J lost 4 bases. The CDR3 coding sequence is TGTGCCAGCAGTTCATGGGGACTATCCTTATACAATGAGCAGTTCTTC. Translated, it gives CASSSWGLSLYNEQFF.